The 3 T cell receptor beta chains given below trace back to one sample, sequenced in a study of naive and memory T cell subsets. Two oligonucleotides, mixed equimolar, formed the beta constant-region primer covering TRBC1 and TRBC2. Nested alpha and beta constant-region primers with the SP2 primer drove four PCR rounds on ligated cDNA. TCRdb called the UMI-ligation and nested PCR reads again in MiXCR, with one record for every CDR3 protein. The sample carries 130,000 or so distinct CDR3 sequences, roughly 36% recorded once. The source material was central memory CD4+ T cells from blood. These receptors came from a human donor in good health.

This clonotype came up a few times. CDR3 sequence (DNA): TGTGCCAGCACCTCAGGAGGGGGTCCTGGGGCCAACGTCCTGACTTTC. Its protein product is CASTSGGGPGANVLTF. This sequence joins TRBV7-9 and TRBJ2-6; D possibly matches TRBD1 or TRBD2 (6 bases each). Deletions cut 7 bases from V and 2 bases from J, with 15 bases between. The CDR3 is 16 residues long. Germline-derived CDR1 and CDR2 are SEHNR and FQNEAQ (reference sequence).

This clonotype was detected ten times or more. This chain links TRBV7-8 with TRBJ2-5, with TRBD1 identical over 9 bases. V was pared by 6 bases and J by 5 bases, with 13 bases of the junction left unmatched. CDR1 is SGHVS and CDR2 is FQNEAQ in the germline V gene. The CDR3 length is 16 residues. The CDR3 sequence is CASRRILQGASETQYF. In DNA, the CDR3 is TGTGCCAGCAGACGAATCCTACAGGGGGCAAGCGAGACCCAGTACTTC. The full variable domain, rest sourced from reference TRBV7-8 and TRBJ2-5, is GAGVSQSPRYKVAKRGQDVALRCDPISGHVSLFWYQQALGQGPEFLTYFQNEAQLDKSGLPSDRFFAERPEGSVSTLKIQRTQQEDSAVYLCASRRILQGASETQYFGPGTRLLVL.

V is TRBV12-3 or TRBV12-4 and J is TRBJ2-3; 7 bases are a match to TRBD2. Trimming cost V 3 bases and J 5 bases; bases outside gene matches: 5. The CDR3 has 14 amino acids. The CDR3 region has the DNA TGTGCCAGCAGTTTGGGGGGGAGCTTAGATACGCAGTATTTT. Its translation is CASSLGGSLDTQYF.